The 22 T cell receptor beta chains in this list originate from one sample, sequenced in a study of T cell repertoires in cytomegalovirus infection. TCRdb reanalysed the reads using MiXCR and keeps one entry per CDR3 protein. The sample carries about 440,000 distinct CDR3 sequences, about a third recorded once. Source material: PBMCs. The receptors come from a human donor in good health (CMV status not recorded). Some clones in this sample may be carry-over from other donors' samples.

This clonotype was counted once. V usage is TRBV10-1 and J usage is TRBJ2-1, with D maybe TRBD1 (5 bases). CDR1 is WNHNN, CDR2 SYGVQD, per germline (reference sequence). The CDR3 consists of 14 residues. The CDR3 loop is CAISIDSSSGRQFF. CDR3 coding DNA: TGCGCAATCAGTATAGACAGTTCCTCTGGCCGGCAGTTCTTC.

This chain joins TRBV9 and TRBJ2-1, with 10 bases aligning to TRBD1. V lost 4 bases to trimming and J lost 3 bases; unmatched junction nucleotides: 10. CDR3 size: 17 residues. From germline, CDR1 is SGDLS and CDR2 YYNGEE. The CDR3 protein is CASSQRDRTGGYNEQFF. CDR3 DNA: TGTGCCAGCAGCCAACGGGATAGGACAGGGGGCTACAATGAGCAGTTCTTC.

There are many counts of this clonotype. The chain recombines TRBV7-2 with TRBJ2-3, with 8 bases that match TRBD1. With V trimmed by 5 bases and J by 0 bases, 4 bases remained unmatched. Germline V CDR1 and CDR2: SGHTA, FQGNSA. The CDR3 is 15 residues long. Written as DNA, the CDR3 is TGTGCCAGCAGCAGGGACAGGTCCAGCACAGATACGCAGTATTTT. Its translation is CASSRDRSSTDTQYF.

The chain is built from TRBV11-2 and TRBJ2-1, with 9 bases matching TRBD2. The CDR3 extends over 15 amino acids. Germline lookup yields CDR1 SGHAT and CDR2 FQNNGV. The junction had 13 bases not matched to a gene; V was cut back by 6 bases and J by 10 bases. The CDR3 is CASSFLAGWVGEQFF. CDR3 nucleotide sequence: TGTGCCAGCAGTTTTCTAGCGGGGTGGGTAGGGGAGCAGTTCTTC.

The chain's CDR3 is CASSSIAGGEETQYF. CDR3 sequence (DNA): TGTGCCAGCAGTTCTATAGCGGGGGGGGAGGAGACCCAGTACTTC. The chain couples TRBV27 to TRBJ2-5, with 11 bases lining up with TRBD2. Germline V gene lookup returns CDR1 MNHEY and CDR2 SMNVEV (reference sequence). The CDR3 is made up of 15 amino acids. The ends lost 4 bases at V and 5 bases at J; junction bases unmatched: 6.

This clonotype was recorded a few times. This rearrangement joins TRBV4-1 to TRBJ1-5, with D perhaps TRBD1 (5 bases). CDR3 length equals 13 residues. Deletions cut 4 bases from V and 3 bases from J, with 7 bases between. Germline V gene data show CDR1 as MGHRA and CDR2 as YSYEKL. The CDR3 here is CASSPGTNQPQHF. The DNA of the CDR3 is TGCGCCAGCAGCCCCGGGACCAATCAGCCCCAGCATTTT.

This clonotype was found many times. The V gene is TRBV7-8, the J gene TRBJ2-4; D might be TRBD1 (5 bases). V lost 4 bases and J 6 bases, leaving 16 bases between the germline ends. The CDR3 has 15 residues. The germline CDR1 and CDR2 sequences are SGHVS and FQNEAQ. CDR3 protein: CASSSNQGRGNIQYF. In nucleotides, the CDR3 is TGTGCCAGCAGCTCCAATCAGGGAAGGGGAAACATTCAGTACTTC.

In DNA form, the CDR3 reads TGTGCCAGCAGCTTAGGGCTCGGCAATCAGCCCCAGCATTTT. It specifies CASSLGLGNQPQHF. The genes are TRBV11-2 and TRBJ1-5; D ambiguous. Germline assignment: CDR1 SGHAT and CDR2 FQNNGV. V gave up 1 base and J gave up 2 bases, with 6 bases separating them. The CDR3 length is 14 residues.

This clonotype was observed a few times. The rearrangement uses TRBV7-6 and TRBJ2-7, with D unresolved. CDR3 length equals 12 residues. From germline, CDR1 is SGHVS and CDR2 FNYEAQ. The V and J ends lost 5 bases and 6 bases respectively, with 11 bases between them. CDR3 in amino acids: CASSVLGSEQYF. The CDR3 DNA sequence: TGTGCCAGCAGCGTACTGGGTTCCGAGCAGTACTTC. The variable domain in full, completed from reference TRBV7-6 and TRBJ2-7, reads GAGVSQSPRYKVTKRGQDVALRCDPISGHVSLYWYRQALGQGPEFLTYFNYEAQQDKSGLPNDRFSAERPEGSISTLTIQRTEQRDSAMYRCASSVLGSEQYFGPGTRLTVT.

This clonotype was seen at least ten times. This chain links TRBV7-2 with TRBJ1-3; D is possibly TRBD1 (5 bases). In germline, CDR1 is SGHTA, CDR2 FQGNSA. The CDR3 is made up of 16 amino acids. V was trimmed by 8 bases and J by 3 bases, leaving 20 bases between them. The CDR3 loop reads CASGTGTSKFGNTIYF. As DNA, the CDR3 is TGTGCCAGCGGCACCGGGACCTCGAAGTTTGGAAACACCATATATTTT.

The gene calls are TRBV2 and TRBJ2-1; 11 bases are shared with TRBD2. Germline V lookup: CDR1 SNHLY, CDR2 FYNNEI. V trimming: 7 bases; J trimming: 4 bases; junction bases outside the gene matches: 12. This CDR3 is built from 17 residues. Written as DNA, the CDR3 is TGTGCCAGCACCGAAAGACTAGCGGGGAACCGATACAATGAGCAGTTCTTC. This codes for CASTERLAGNRYNEQFF. The complete variable domain, with remaining parts taken from reference TRBV2 and TRBJ2-1, reads EPEVTQTPSHQVTQMGQEVILRCVPISNHLYFYWYRQILGQKVEFLVSFYNNEISEKSEIFDDQFSVERPDGSNFTLKIRSTKLEDSAMYFCASTERLAGNRYNEQFFGPGTRLTVL.

Of note for this clonotype: Lacking the conserved final phenylalanine or tryptophan, this CDR3 likely reflects a read error. J is TRBJ2-4 and V is TRBV6-6; the match to TRBD2 covers 14 bases. This CDR3 spans 16 amino acids. Germline V lookup: CDR1 MNHNY, CDR2 SVGAGI (reference sequence). Here the CDR3 reads CARSYSTSGGANIQYL. The CDR3 DNA sequence: TGTGCCCGCAGTTACTCGACTAGCGGGGGGGCCAACATTCAGTACCTC.

The chain has TRBV2 and TRBJ1-6; 10 bases are shared with TRBD1. CDR1 and CDR2 from the germline V gene are SNHLY and FYNNEI. The CDR3 contains 16 residues. The J segment lost 10 bases and the V segment lost 4 bases, leaving 10 bases of the junction unmatched. CDR3 protein: CASSGPFGTGESPLHF. The CDR3 region has the DNA TGTGCCAGCAGTGGACCGTTCGGGACAGGGGAATCACCCCTCCACTTT.

The genes are TRBV20-1 and TRBJ2-7; D is possibly TRBD1 or TRBD2 (5 bases each). This CDR3 is 16 amino acids long. Trimming pared 8 bases from V and 2 bases from J, leaving 25 bases between. Germline V gene data show CDR1 as DFQATT and CDR2 as SNEGSKA (reference sequence). CDR3 in amino acids: CSTLGSGKGNPYEQYF. The DNA of the CDR3 is TGCAGTACGCTAGGCTCCGGGAAGGGGAACCCCTACGAGCAGTACTTC.

This clonotype was picked up many times. V usage is TRBV7-8 and J usage is TRBJ1-1, with 8 bases identical to TRBD1. There are 15 residues in the CDR3. Germline CDR1 is SGHVS and CDR2 is FQNEAQ. V lost 7 bases, J lost 7 bases, and 14 bases stayed unmatched. DNA of the CDR3: TGTGCCAGCATTTTCCCTTCCGGGACAGGCAATGAAGCTTTCTTT. As protein: CASIFPSGTGNEAFF.

A remark on this clonotype: Possible read error: a much larger clone is one base away. It is unclear where the CDR3 begins or ends on the DNA, so no DNA is shown, and the CDR3 is as TCRdb lists it. The CDR3 loop is CASSSRWGAGNSPLPF. The chain carries TRBV7-9 and TRBJ1-6; the table gives TRBD1 as D, unverified against the DNA. Germline V gene data show CDR1 as SEHNR and CDR2 as FQNEAQ (reference sequence). A total of 16 residues make up the CDR3, ends included.

The chain uses TRBV11-1 and TRBJ1-5; unclear D gene. Between the trimmed V and J ends, which lost 2 bases and 6 bases, there was a span of 14 bases. Germline V gives CDR1 SGHAT, CDR2 FQDESV (reference sequence). The CDR3 spans 15 residues. CDR3 sequence (DNA): TGTGCCAGCAGCTTAAGGACCGCCCGGTTTCAGCCCCAGCATTTT. Protein: CASSLRTARFQPQHF.

V is TRBV11-2 and J is TRBJ1-4; D remains unclear. CDR1 is SGHAT, CDR2 FQNNGV, per germline. V was pared by 5 bases and J by 8 bases, with 18 bases between. The CDR3 is made up of 15 amino acids. The CDR3 sequence is CASSPGGPFGEKLFF. CDR3 in DNA: TGTGCCAGCAGCCCAGGCGGGCCGTTCGGCGAAAAACTGTTTTTT.

This chain joins TRBV5-4 and TRBJ2-5; TRBD2 matches 10 bases. This CDR3 is built from 15 residues. Germline-derived CDR1 and CDR2 are SGHNT and YYREEE (reference sequence). V lost 3 bases and J lost 5; bases outside the gene matches: 7. CDR3 in amino acids: CASSSERGGQETQYF. The CDR3 coding sequence is TGTGCCAGCAGCTCCGAGCGGGGGGGCCAGGAGACCCAGTACTTC.

A few counts support this clonotype. The rearrangement uses TRBV10-2 and TRBJ1-2; 8 nucleotides agree with TRBD1. This CDR3 comprises 12 residues. Germline CDR1 and CDR2: WSHSY and SAAADI. Trimming took 10 bases from V and 2 from J; bases not matched to a gene: 3. CDR3 coding DNA: TGCGCCACCAGGACAGGGAACTATGGCTACACCTTC. Translation gives CATRTGNYGYTF.

This clonotype was observed a handful of times. The chain has TRBV20-1 and TRBJ2-7; 9 bases align to TRBD2. In germline, CDR1 is DFQATT, CDR2 SNEGSKA (reference sequence). With V trimmed by 7 bases and J by 0 bases, 4 bases remained unmatched. The CDR3 loop spans 13 amino acids. The CDR3 sequence: CSGSGGFSYEQYF. In DNA, the CDR3 is TGCAGTGGCAGCGGGGGGTTCTCCTACGAGCAGTACTTC.

The table lists this clonotype with a few counts. J is TRBJ1-1 and V is TRBV2; D unresolved. V lost 8 bases and J lost 8, with 12 bases in between. CDR3 size: 11 residues. Germline CDR1 and CDR2: SNHLY and FYNNEI. The CDR3 loop is CASDGRREAFF. CDR3 bases: TGTGCCAGCGACGGACGGAGAGAAGCTTTCTTT.